This T cell receptor (beta chain) was found in a study of cytomegalovirus exposure and HLA in healthy donors. Amplification used 60 Vbeta primers and 13 Jbeta primers. Some clones are missing from TCRdb's copy, which holds only in-frame ones; the method was immunoSEQ multiplex PCR. This sample has approximately 160,000 clones, with about four fifths found just once. Per germline, CDR1 MNHNS and CDR2 SASEGT. The CDR3 loop spans 12 amino acids. V was trimmed by 4 bases and J by 8 bases, leaving 11 bases between them. The clonotype was recovered from a man aged 25 to 45 in good health and CMV-seropositive. The gene calls are TRBV6-1 and TRBJ1-2; D remains unclear. The source material was PBMCs. DNA for the CDR3: TGTGCCAGCAGTGTTATTAAATCGGGCTACACCTTC. This encodes CASSVIKSGYTF.